This T cell receptor beta chain was documented in a study of early T cells in non-severe SARS-CoV-2 infection. Study in general: The input, bulk RNA from unsorted whole blood, was sequenced, and chains were unpaired.

Unique molecular identifiers tagged individual cDNA molecules. TCRdb re-derived calls from the 5' RACE reads in MiXCR, one entry per CDR3 protein. In the table there are some 87,000 distinct CDR3 sequences, about 13% of which are singletons. Germline CDR1 and CDR2: SNHLY and FYNNEI. Trimming shortened V by 4 bases and J by 8 bases, and 17 bases separated the two germline ends. This CDR3 region has 15 residues. General study results and limits: CD4 and private specificities were missed by VDJdb matching, which favored anti-spike CD8 responses.

This clonotype has at least ten counts. Its cognate antigen is unknown. The chain couples TRBV2 to TRBJ1-4, with D perhaps matching TRBD1 (5 bases). Sequencing was performed on whole blood. This TCR was sampled from an adult who was a healthcare worker with PCR-confirmed SARS-CoV-2 infection or an uninfected control (not recorded which). This chain's CDR3 is CASSVISGVEEKLFF. CDR3 sequence (DNA): TGTGCCAGCAGTGTCATATCGGGGGTTGAGGAAAAACTGTTTTTT.